Given below is one TCR beta chain in context. The CDR3 consists of 16 residues. Trimming took off 6 bases at V and 0 bases at J, with 15 bases between the two ends. Germline V gives CDR1 SEHNR, CDR2 FQNEAQ (reference sequence). The record originates from a study of T cell responses to AZD1222 COVID-19 vaccine. Using immunoSEQ multiplex PCR, the repertoire was profiled, and TCRdb retains in-frame clones only, with some absent. The sample contains more than 60,000 clones, around 84% of which appear only once. This chain links TRBV7-9 with TRBJ2-1; D gene unclear. Sequences were derived from peripheral blood, sampled on day 0 of AZD1222 vaccination. The clonotype originates from an adult in good health. The CDR3 nucleotides are TGTGCCAGCAGTTCCACGGGCGCCTACTCCTACAATGAGCAGTTCTTC. This encodes CASSSTGAYSYNEQFF. The complete variable domain, with remaining parts taken from reference TRBV7-9 and TRBJ2-1, reads DTGVSQNPRHKITKRGQNVTFRCDPISEHNRLYWYRQTLGQGPEFLTYFQNEAQLEKSRLLSDRFSAERPKGSFSTLEIQRTEQGDSAMYLCASSSTGAYSYNEQFFGPGTRLTVL.